At least ten counts were recorded for the clone carrying this T cell receptor beta chain. The antigen is not known. The germline CDR1 and CDR2 sequences are SGHRS and YFSETQ. Trimming left V 2 bases short and J 5 bases short, with 16 bases between. The CDR3 is made up of 15 amino acids. The data belong to a study of prognosis after radiotherapy for stage I lung cancer. Study-wide results and caveats: Clone counts measured for unique TCRs fell after stereotactic body radiation therapy, median around 9,500 versus 6,500.

Sample collection consisted of roughly 5.9 milliliters of peripheral blood drawn at each of two time points. Two-round multiplex PCR amplified TCR beta CDR3 from genomic DNA. Primers specific to each TRBV and TRBJ gene drove first-round PCR. It was universal primers that the second PCR round used. TCRdb recomputed calls from the multiplex PCR reads with MiXCR, one row per CDR3 protein. The repertoire holds some 56,000 distinct CDR3 sequences, with about 26% as singletons. The sequenced sample was PBMCs, obtained before or after stereotactic body radiation therapy (not recorded which). This TCR was recovered from a donor of 50 years or more with non-small cell lung cancer. The chain carries TRBV5-1 and TRBJ1-1; D unresolved. The CDR3 here is CASSLRPWSVTEAFF. As DNA, the CDR3 is TGCGCCAGCAGCTTAAGACCCTGGAGTGTTACTGAAGCTTTCTTT.